This TCR beta chain was sequenced for a study of OX40 agonist ivuxolimab in advanced cancers. Background on the study: People in dose escalation had one of these cancers: hepatocellular carcinoma, melanoma, renal cell or head and neck cancer.

Notes on this clone: Its target is not known.

Germline loops: CDR1 MNHEY, CDR2 SMNVEV (reference sequence). The CDR3 is 15 amino acids. Study outcomes and limitations: Dosing at 0.1 to 3.0 mg/kg was accompanied by clonal expansion of CD4+ and CD8+ blood T cells by week 6. Antigen specificity of clonally expanded peripheral T cells was not established.

The protocol was immunoSEQ multiplex PCR, while the TCRdb copy is restricted to in-frame clones and leaves out a portion. This sample has roughly 50,000 clones, with about 80% found just once. V is TRBV27 and J is TRBJ2-5; D ambiguous. The better agreement between TRBJ2-7 and the DNA end casts doubt on the J call. This specimen consisted of CD4+ or CD8+ T cells sorted from blood, obtained in a trial of the OX40 agonist ivuxolimab. The receptor was isolated from an adult with an advanced solid tumor such as melanoma, head and neck, liver or kidney cancer. CDR3 coding DNA: TGTGCCAGCAGTCCCCGGGCAGCCCGTACCTACGAGCAGTACTTC. It specifies CASSPRAARTYEQYF.